This TCR beta chain originates from a study of T cell changes during pregnancy in multiple sclerosis. The ends were cut back, 5 bases at V and 2 bases at J, with 12 bases in the middle. Germline-derived CDR1 and CDR2 are LNHDA and SQIVND (reference sequence). CDR3 size: 14 residues. The method was immunoSEQ multiplex PCR; TCRdb's version includes in-frame clones alone and lacks a portion of them. The profile shows tens of thousands of clones, 90% of them singletons. V is TRBV19 and J is TRBJ1-1, with TRBD1 as a possible D gene (6 bases). The specimen was CD4+ T cells from peripheral blood mononuclear cells, collected in the second trimester of pregnancy. This receptor was obtained from a female donor with multiple sclerosis, enrolled in a pregnancy study. Written as DNA, the CDR3 is TGTGCCAGTAGTTTCCCGGACAGTAACACTGAAGCTTTCTTT. It encodes CASSFPDSNTEAFF.